The entry below describes one T cell receptor beta chain. No antigen is known for it. Base qualities are missing; no much larger clone stands one base away. For the CD8 naive samples, CD45RO-negative cells were positively selected for CCR7, yielding a CD45RA+CCR7+ population from which TemRA cells were excluded. The donors were healthy, HIV-negative adults with no recently reported acute infections or vaccinations. Every donor was a Caucasian adult living in Nashville, Tennessee, USA. Blood was collected by leukapheresis, and PBMCs were isolated by Ficoll-Histopaque density gradient centrifugation and then cryopreserved in liquid nitrogen vapor phase. Analytical flow cytometry was used to check the purity and quantity of every magnetically sorted T cell population. Genomic DNA was isolated from each sorted fraction and quantified by UV absorbance on a Nanodrop 2000c. The data originate from a study of shared clonotypes between healthy human individuals (TCRdb year 2020). A note on the overall study: Three men and a couple of women, aged 18 to 49 years, made up the cohort. For each donor, three plates each were used for CD4 naive and CD4 memory, two plates were used for CD8 naive, and one plate was used for CD8 memory. Blood TCR repertoires of roughly five healthy adults were deeply sequenced to estimate repertoire size and the extent of clonotype sharing between individuals. Different laboratories and diverse techniques were used to prepare libraries and sequence TCR repertoires, to increase sequencing depth and limit assay-specific biases. Per donor, leukapheresis produced somewhere between about 0.85 and 10 billion PBMCs. The investigation overall reported the following: Sampling was restricted to blood, and TCR repertoires in tissues likely differ from the TCR repertoires found in blood. Pairwise subsampling led to the expectation that sequencing depth would affect the degree of clonotype sharing among donors. When several donors were compared, the shared fraction of clonotypes was 5% to 6.5% for naive CD4, around 3.5% for naive CD8, roughly 2.5% for memory CD4, and 0.35% to 0.4% for memory CD8. The small number of donors limited the genetic and exposure-history diversity represented. Even with the large sequencing depth, rarefaction of the sorted-subset datasets indicated that sequencing was incomplete. Compared with non-shared clonotypes, the clonotypes found in all four sorted-subset donors had higher generation probabilities. Naive subsets generally had larger estimated clonotype richness than memory subsets.

Using the deep immunoSEQ assay, multiplex PCR amplified TCR CDR3 regions from genomic DNA. Extracted genomic DNA from each cell subset was distributed evenly across all wells of several immunoSEQ 96-well plates, and each plate was treated as a replicate. For sorted subsets, about 200 ng genomic DNA, equal to about 30,000 T cell genomes, was loaded into each replicate PCR. The purified libraries were quantified using a Qubit 3.0 fluorometer, sized with a Bioanalyzer 2100, and then quantified again using the KAPA Library Quantification kit. Every immunoSEQ 96-well plate was sequenced on a separate single-read 150-cycle Illumina NextSeq 550 flow cell. As for the original processing: Because only junctional sequences without quality scores were contained in the immunoSEQ output, filtering matching that applied to full-length reads could not be performed. To assign V/J genes and CDR3, sequences were annotated against IMGT germline references using PyIR, a Python wrapper for IgBLAST v1.9. Reads were removed for weak V/J assignments (E-value above 1e-6), missing CDR3, stop codons, out-of-frame junctions, or ambiguous translated residues. A V3J clonotype was defined by an identical inferred V gene, J gene, and CDR3 amino acid sequence. Percentage overlap between repertoires was calculated by dividing the number of shared unique clonotypes by the size of the smaller repertoire. RTK rarefaction, the Chao1 estimator, and Recon v2.1 estimates of unobserved clonotypes were used to assess repertoire richness. OLGA was used to compute generation probabilities for all TCRbeta clonotypes that the gDNA method yielded from a handful of donors. TCRdb's version of the immuneACCESS table is confined to in-frame rearrangements and falls short of the full clone set. An unresolved V gene accounts for under half of the shortfall where checked; the remainder is of unknown origin. V, J and clone size were drawn from that table, and D and trimming were deduced from the DNA. The sample table lists about 820,000 clones, around 92% of them with a count of one. The ten largest clones capture nearly 25% of the sample.

Trimming at the junction amounts to 4 bases on V and 7 bases on J, and the germline ends lie 10 bases apart. The CDR3 measures 13 amino acids from cysteine to phenylalanine. The read is trimmed to its CDR3 DNA, 39 bases read in frame from base 1. CDR1 and CDR2 are read off the germline V gene (reference sequence) as LNHDA and SQIVND. The receptor chain draws on TRBV19 and TRBJ1-4; the D segment cannot be called with confidence. The specimen sequenced was naive CD8+ T cells sorted from blood. In light of the paper, this sample's cell subset or site label describes: CD45RA+CCR7+. This receptor was taken from a man younger than 40 in good health. The CDR3 protein sequence reads: CASSKGWVEKLFF. The nucleotide sequence is TGTGCCAGTAGTAAGGGCTGGGTTGAAAAACTGTTTTTT. Beyond the CDR3, the reference TRBV19 and TRBJ1-4 genes provide the residues; the full variable domain reads: DGGITQSPKYLFRKEGQNVTLSCEQNLNHDAMYWYRQDPGQGLRLIYYSQIVNDFQKGDIAEGYSVSREKKESFPLTVTSAQKNPTAFYLCASSKGWVEKLFFGSGTQLSVL.